This note documents a single T cell receptor (beta chain) sequence. These data originate in a study of T cell changes during pregnancy in multiple sclerosis. Profiled with immunoSEQ multiplex PCR; TCRdb holds only in-frame clones, not every one. Here the sample spans over 90,000 clones, around nine tenths being singletons. The sequence was collected from a female donor in good health, enrolled as a control in a pregnancy study. Sample: peripheral blood, taken in the second trimester of pregnancy.

The CDR3, as DNA: TGTGCCAGCAGTTTTGGTTCACAGACCCTCTCCAATGAGCAGTTCTTC. Translating it yields CASSFGSQTLSNEQFF. The chain recombines TRBV27 with TRBJ2-1; the D is unclear. Germline loops: CDR1 MNHEY, CDR2 SMNVEV (reference sequence). Trimming left V 3 bases short and J 6 bases short, with 18 bases between. The CDR3 consists of 16 residues.